This TCR beta chain was found in a study of CD8 T cells in Susac syndrome. Study as a whole: When their blood was taken, the Susac syndrome patients had either not yet had any therapy, were taking corticosteroids, or were taking intravenous immunoglobulin alone. Study-wide points: In Susac syndrome, CD4+ T cell repertoires lacked any clonal expansion.

Comment on this clonotype: Its matching antigen is unknown.

Random hexamers were used to reverse transcribe roughly 0.45 to 1 ug of RNA. A multiplex approach, immunoSEQ multiplex PCR, amplified TCR beta CDR3 across 54 Vbeta and 13 Jbeta. MiXCR, run by TCRdb on the immunoSEQ multiplex PCR reads, gives a single entry per CDR3 protein. The sample consists of about 180,000 distinct CDR3 sequences, around 94% of them appearing once. The Susac syndrome patients fit the recently defined diagnostic criteria for definite or probable disease. Trimming removed 1 base from V and 3 bases from J, with 13 bases in between. This CDR3 is 16 amino acids long. In germline, CDR1 is SEHNR, CDR2 FQNEAQ (reference sequence).

Material: CD4+ T cells from PBMCs. This chain connects TRBV7-9 to TRBJ2-1; D perhaps matches TRBD2 (7 bases). This receptor was taken from a human donor with Susac syndrome. For the CDR3, the DNA is TGTGCCAGCAGCTTAGGGTCGGGGGGCATCTACAATGAGCAGTTCTTC. This translates into CASSLGSGGIYNEQFF. Drawing the rest from reference TRBV7-9 and TRBJ2-1, the complete variable domain is DTGVSQNPRHKITKRGQNVTFRCDPISEHNRLYWYRQTLGQGPEFLTYFQNEAQLEKSRLLSDRFSAERPKGSFSTLEIQRTEQGDSAMYLCASSLGSGGIYNEQFFGPGTRLTVL.